The sample holds a few counts of the clone carrying this TCR beta chain. Its antigen is not identified. Isolated RNA was reverse transcribed in full, so expressed TCRB transcripts were sequenced. Profiled with immunoSEQ multiplex PCR; TCRdb holds only in-frame clones, not every one. The table records fewer than 300,000 clones, 9.5% to 13% of them present only once. This entry belongs to a study of beta chain features in type 1 diabetes. About the study: Comparable age, gender and cell yields were observed in patients relative to healthy donors.

Study-wide results and caveats: All four CD4+ subsets of Type 1 diabetes patients contained TCRB CDR3s that were moderately but significantly shorter. VDJ junctions in type 1 diabetes patients carried more deletions and fewer insertions. Cells carrying high TCR expression could end up over-represented when cDNA is sequenced.

Germline V lookup: CDR1 MGHRA, CDR2 YSYEKL. CDR3 size: 16 residues. Trimming cost V 3 bases and J 1 base; bases outside gene matches: 2. The chain links TRBV4-1 to TRBJ2-5; 13 nucleotides agree with TRBD2. The clonotype was recovered from a man younger than 40 with type 1 diabetes. The material sequenced was naive CD4+ T cells from blood. The CDR3 spells CASSHRTSGGQETQYF. CDR3 sequence (DNA): TGCGCCAGCAGCCACAGGACTAGCGGGGGCCAAGAGACCCAGTACTTC.